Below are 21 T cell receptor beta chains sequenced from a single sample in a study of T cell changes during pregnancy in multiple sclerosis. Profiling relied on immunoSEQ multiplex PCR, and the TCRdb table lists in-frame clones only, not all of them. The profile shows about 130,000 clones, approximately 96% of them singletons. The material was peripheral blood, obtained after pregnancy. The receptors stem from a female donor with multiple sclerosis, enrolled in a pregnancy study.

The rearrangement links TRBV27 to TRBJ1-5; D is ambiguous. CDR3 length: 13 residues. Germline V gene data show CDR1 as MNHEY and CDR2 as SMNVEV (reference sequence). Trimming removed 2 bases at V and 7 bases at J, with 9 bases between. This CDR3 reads CASSLGFGQPQHF. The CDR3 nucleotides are TGTGCCAGCAGTTTAGGGTTCGGGCAGCCCCAGCATTTT.

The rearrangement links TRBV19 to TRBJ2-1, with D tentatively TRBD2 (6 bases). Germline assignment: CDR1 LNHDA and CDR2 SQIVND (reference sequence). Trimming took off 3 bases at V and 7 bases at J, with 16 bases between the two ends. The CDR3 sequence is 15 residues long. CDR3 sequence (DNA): TGTGCCAGTAGTATCGGTAGCGGAAGATGGAATGAGCAGTTCTTC. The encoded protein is CASSIGSGRWNEQFF.

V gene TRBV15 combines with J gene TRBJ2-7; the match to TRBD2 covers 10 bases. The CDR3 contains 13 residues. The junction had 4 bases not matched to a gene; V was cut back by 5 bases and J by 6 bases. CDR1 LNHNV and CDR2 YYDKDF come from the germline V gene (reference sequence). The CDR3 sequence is CATSPSGRGEQYF. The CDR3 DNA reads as TGTGCCACCAGCCCAAGCGGGAGGGGCGAGCAGTACTTC.

The CDR3 sequence: CASSKQGSNQPQHF. The CDR3 DNA reads as TGTGCCAGCAGTAAACAGGGGAGCAATCAGCCCCAGCATTTT. This rearrangement joins TRBV6-5 to TRBJ1-5, with 7 nucleotides matching TRBD1. The junction had 2 bases not matched to a gene; V was cut back by 5 bases and J by 1 base. The germline V gene encodes CDR1 MNHEY and CDR2 SVGAGI. This CDR3 has 14 amino acids.

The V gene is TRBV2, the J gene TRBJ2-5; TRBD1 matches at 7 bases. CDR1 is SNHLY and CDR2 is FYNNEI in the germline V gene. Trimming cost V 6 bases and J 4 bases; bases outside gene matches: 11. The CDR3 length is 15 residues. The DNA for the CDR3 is TGTGCCAGCAGAGACCTCGGGACAGTCCGAGAGACCCAGTACTTC. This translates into CASRDLGTVRETQYF.

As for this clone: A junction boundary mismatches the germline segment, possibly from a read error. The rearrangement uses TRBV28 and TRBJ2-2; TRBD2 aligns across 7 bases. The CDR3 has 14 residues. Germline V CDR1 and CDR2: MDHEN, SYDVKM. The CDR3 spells CATRGVPWPGGLFF. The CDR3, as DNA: TGCGCAACCCGCGGGGTGCCCTGGCCGGGAGGGCTGTTTTTT. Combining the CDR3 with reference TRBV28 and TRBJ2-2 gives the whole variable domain DVKVTQSSRYLVKRTGEKVFLECVQDMDHENMFWYRQDPGLGLRLIYFSYDVKMKEKGDIPEGYSVSREKKERFSLILESASTNQTSMYLCATRGVPWPGGLFFGEGSRLTVL.

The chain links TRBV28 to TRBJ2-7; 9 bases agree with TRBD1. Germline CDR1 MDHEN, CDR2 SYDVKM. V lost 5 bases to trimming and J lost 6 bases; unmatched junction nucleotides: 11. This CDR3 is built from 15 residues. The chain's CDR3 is CASSQYRDRVGEQYF. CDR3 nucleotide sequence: TGTGCCAGCAGTCAATACCGGGACAGGGTGGGCGAGCAGTACTTC.

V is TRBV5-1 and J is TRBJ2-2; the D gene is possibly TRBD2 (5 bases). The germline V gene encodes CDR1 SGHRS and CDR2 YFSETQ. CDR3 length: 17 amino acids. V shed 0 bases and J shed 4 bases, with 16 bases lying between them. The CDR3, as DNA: TGCGCCAGCAGCTTGGGACACCGGGGAGCCAGCACCGGGGAGCTGTTTTTT. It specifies CASSLGHRGASTGELFF.

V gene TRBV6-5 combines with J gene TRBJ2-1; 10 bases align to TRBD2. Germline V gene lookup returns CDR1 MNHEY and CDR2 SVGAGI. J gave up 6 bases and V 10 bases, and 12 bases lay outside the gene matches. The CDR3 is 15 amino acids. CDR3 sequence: CATGRGTSAINEQFF. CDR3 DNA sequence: TGTGCCACCGGGCGGGGGACTAGCGCCATCAATGAGCAGTTCTTC.

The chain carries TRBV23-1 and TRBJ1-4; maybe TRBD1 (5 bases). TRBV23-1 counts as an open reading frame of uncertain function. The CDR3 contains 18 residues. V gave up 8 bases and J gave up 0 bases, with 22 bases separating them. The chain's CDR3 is CASPFAGPRGATNEKLFF. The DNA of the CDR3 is TGCGCCAGCCCTTTTGCGGGGCCGAGAGGAGCAACTAATGAAAAACTGTTTTTT.

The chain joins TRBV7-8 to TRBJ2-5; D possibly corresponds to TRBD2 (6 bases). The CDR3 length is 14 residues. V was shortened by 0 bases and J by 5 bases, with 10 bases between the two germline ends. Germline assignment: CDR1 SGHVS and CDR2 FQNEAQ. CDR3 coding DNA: TGTGCCAGCAGCTTAGCGGGAGGATCGGAGACCCAGTACTTC. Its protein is CASSLAGGSETQYF.

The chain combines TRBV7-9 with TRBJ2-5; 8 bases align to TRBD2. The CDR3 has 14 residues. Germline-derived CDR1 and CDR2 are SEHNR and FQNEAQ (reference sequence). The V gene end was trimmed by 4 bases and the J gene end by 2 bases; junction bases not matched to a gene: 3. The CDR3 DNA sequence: TGTGCCAGCAGCTGGCGGGAGGAACAAGAGACCCAGTACTTC. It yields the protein CASSWREEQETQYF.

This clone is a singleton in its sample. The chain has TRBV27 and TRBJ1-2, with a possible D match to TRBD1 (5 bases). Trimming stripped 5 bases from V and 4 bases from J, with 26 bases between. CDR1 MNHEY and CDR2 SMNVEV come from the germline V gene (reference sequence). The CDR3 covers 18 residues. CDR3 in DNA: TGTGCCAGCAGTAAGGAGCCCCCAGGGAGGGGTTACGTCTATGGCTACACCTTC. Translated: CASSKEPPGRGYVYGYTF.

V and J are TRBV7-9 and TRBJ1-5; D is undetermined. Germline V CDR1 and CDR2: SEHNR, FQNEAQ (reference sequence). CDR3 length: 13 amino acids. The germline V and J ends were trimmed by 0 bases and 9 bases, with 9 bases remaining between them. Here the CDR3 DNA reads TGTGCCAGCAGCTTAGCCGAGACGGGGCCCCAGCATTTT. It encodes CASSLAETGPQHF.

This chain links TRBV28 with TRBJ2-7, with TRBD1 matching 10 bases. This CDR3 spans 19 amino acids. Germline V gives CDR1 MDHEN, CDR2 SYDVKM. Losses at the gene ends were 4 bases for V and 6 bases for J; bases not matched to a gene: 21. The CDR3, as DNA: TGTGCCAGCAGTTCAGAGATAGGGGACCGGGACAGGGGACCTCTCGAGCAGTACTTC. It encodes CASSSEIGDRDRGPLEQYF.

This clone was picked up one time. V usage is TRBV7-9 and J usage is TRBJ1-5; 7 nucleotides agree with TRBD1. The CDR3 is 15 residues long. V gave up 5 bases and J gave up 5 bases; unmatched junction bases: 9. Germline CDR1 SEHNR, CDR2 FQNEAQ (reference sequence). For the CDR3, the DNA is TGTGCCAGCAGCCTTGATCGGGACAGCCATCAGCCCCAGCATTTT. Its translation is CASSLDRDSHQPQHF.

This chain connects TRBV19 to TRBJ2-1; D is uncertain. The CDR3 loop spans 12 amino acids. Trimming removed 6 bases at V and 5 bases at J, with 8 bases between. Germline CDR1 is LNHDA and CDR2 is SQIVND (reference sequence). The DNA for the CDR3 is TGTGCCAGTAGGTTCAGTAACAATGAGCAGTTCTTC. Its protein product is CASRFSNNEQFF.

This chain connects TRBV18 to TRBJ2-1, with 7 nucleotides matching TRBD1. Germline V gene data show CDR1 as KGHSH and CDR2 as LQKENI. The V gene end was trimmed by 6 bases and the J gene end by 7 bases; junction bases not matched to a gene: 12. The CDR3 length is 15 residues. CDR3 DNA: TGTGCCAGCTCCCATGGACAGGTAGGGCTGAATGAGCAGTTCTTC. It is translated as CASSHGQVGLNEQFF.

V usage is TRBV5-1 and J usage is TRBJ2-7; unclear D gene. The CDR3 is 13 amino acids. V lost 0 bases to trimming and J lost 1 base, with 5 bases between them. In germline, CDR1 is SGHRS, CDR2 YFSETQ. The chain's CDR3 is CASSLAVSYEQYF. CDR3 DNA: TGCGCCAGCAGCTTGGCCGTATCCTACGAGCAGTACTTC.

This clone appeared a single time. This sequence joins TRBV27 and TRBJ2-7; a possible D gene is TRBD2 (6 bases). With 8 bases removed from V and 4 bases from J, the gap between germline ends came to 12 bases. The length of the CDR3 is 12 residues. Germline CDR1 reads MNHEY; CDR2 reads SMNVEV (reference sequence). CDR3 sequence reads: CASRAGPYEQYF. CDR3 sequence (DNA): TGTGCCAGCCGGGCGGGGCCTTACGAGCAGTACTTC.

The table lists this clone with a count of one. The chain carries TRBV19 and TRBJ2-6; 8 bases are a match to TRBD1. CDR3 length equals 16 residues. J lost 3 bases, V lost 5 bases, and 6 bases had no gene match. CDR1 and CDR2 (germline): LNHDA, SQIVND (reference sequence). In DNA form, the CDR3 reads TGTGCCAGTAGTCCGACAGGGGAGAGTGGGGCCAACGTCCTGACTTTC. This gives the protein CASSPTGESGANVLTF.